A selection of T cell receptor beta chains follows, all from one sample in a study of blood T cell repertoires in COVID-19. TCRdb's table, derived via immunoSEQ multiplex PCR, lists solely in-frame clones and lacks some. This table has about 140,000 clones, more than 75% appearing once. Sequencing was done on a sample of peripheral blood. Receptors originate from a man aged 80 or over with acute or convalescent COVID-19. Both conserved end residues are part of each CDR3. The D gene is left open where the match is weak. Size is omitted from some rows. Given values are once, few, many or a class for expanded clones.

V,J,size,D,CDR3,DNA
TRBV10-3,TRBJ1-2,few,TRBD1,CAISDTTGVRGYGYTF,TGTGCCATCAGCGACACCACAGGGGTACGGGGCTATGGCTACACCTTC
TRBV5-4,TRBJ1-1,-,TRBD1,CASSLGGQLMNTEAFF,TGTGCCAGCAGCTTGGGGGGACAGTTAATGAACACTGAAGCTTTCTTT
TRBV7-5,TRBJ1-5,few,-,CARSPPGGHDQPQHF,TGTGCCAGAAGCCCCCCGGGGGGGCATGATCAGCCCCAGCATTTT
TRBV6-5,TRBJ1-4,-,TRBD1,CASSRGQLNEKLFF,TGTGCCAGCAGTAGGGGACAGCTTAATGAAAAACTGTTTTTT
TRBV18,TRBJ2-1,-,-,CASSDQGSYNEQFF,TGTGCCAGCTCAGACCAGGGGTCCTACAATGAGCAGTTCTTC
TRBV5-1,TRBJ2-7,-,-,CASSLGGGSYEQYF,TGCGCCAGCAGCTTGGGAGGCGGCAGCTACGAGCAGTACTTC
TRBV19,TRBJ1-5,-,-,CASSISRGNQPQHF,TGTGCCAGTAGTATTTCACGAGGCAATCAGCCCCAGCATTTT
TRBV2,TRBJ2-1,many,TRBD2,CASGTSRDNEQFF,TGTGCCAGCGGGACTAGCCGAGACAATGAGCAGTTCTTC
TRBV6-6,TRBJ1-5,-,-,CASTESGFYNQPQHF,TGTGCCAGCACCGAATCAGGGTTTTACAATCAGCCCCAGCATTTT
TRBV4-1,TRBJ1-4,-,TRBD1,CASSHAKLQGDEKLFF,TGCGCCAGCAGCCATGCTAAATTACAGGGGGATGAAAAACTGTTTTTT
TRBV10-3,TRBJ1-1,-,-,CATNREGTEAFF,TGTGCCACCAATAGGGAGGGAACTGAAGCTTTCTTT
TRBV3-1/TRBV3-2,TRBJ2-7,-,TRBD1,CASNARDRSYEQYF,TGTGCCAGCAACGCCCGGGACAGGTCCTACGAGCAGTACTTC
TRBV18,TRBJ2-2,-,-,CASSEQGGNTGELFF,TGTGCCAGCTCCGAACAAGGGGGTAACACCGGGGAGCTGTTTTTT
TRBV19,TRBJ2-2,few,TRBD1,CASSTGTGRSGELFF,TGTGCCAGTAGTACCGGGACAGGGAGGTCCGGGGAGCTGTTTTTT
TRBV28,TRBJ1-3,-,-,CASWGGQGNTIYF,TGTGCCAGCTGGGGGGGGCAAGGAAACACCATATATTTT
TRBV28,TRBJ2-3,-,TRBD1,CASSSRDRDTDTQYF,TGTGCCAGCAGTTCCCGGGACAGGGACACAGATACGCAGTATTTT
TRBV10-3,TRBJ2-1,-,TRBD2,CAISDGFLAGGGQFF,TGTGCCATCAGTGACGGGTTTCTAGCGGGGGGTGGGCAGTTCTTC
TRBV7-2,TRBJ2-7,once,TRBD1,CASSLRDRGEYSEYF,TGTGCCAGCAGCTTAAGGGACAGGGGGGAGTACTCCGAGTACTTC
TRBV11-3,TRBJ2-3,few,TRBD2,CASSLVARGAADTQYF,TGTGCCAGCAGCTTAGTTGCGCGGGGGGCTGCAGATACGCAGTATTTT
TRBV7-9,TRBJ2-7,-,-,CASSNGGRATDEQYF,TGTGCCAGCAGCAATGGGGGCAGGGCGACGGACGAGCAGTACTTC
TRBV4-3,TRBJ2-5,-,-,CASSQGTQTGETQYF,TGCGCCAGCAGCCAAGGGACTCAAACGGGGGAGACCCAGTACTTC
TRBV28,TRBJ2-6,-,-,CASSLFRTSSGANVLTF,TGTGCCAGCAGTTTATTTCGTACAAGCTCTGGGGCCAACGTCCTGACTTTC
TRBV7-2,TRBJ1-6,-,-,CASSFGTRQSYSPLHF,TGTGCCAGCAGCTTTGGAACGCGACAATCTTATTCACCCCTCCACTTT
TRBV11-2,TRBJ1-2,-,-,CASSLGRTWSYGYTF,TGTGCCAGCAGCTTAGGAAGAACGTGGAGCTATGGCTACACCTTC
TRBV9,TRBJ2-6,-,-,CASSGIIRRTGANVLTF,TGTGCCAGCAGCGGGATCATCAGGCGAACTGGGGCCAACGTCCTGACTTTC
TRBV7-9,TRBJ2-3,-,-,CASSLEGVDTQYF,TGTGCCAGCAGCTTAGAAGGGGTGGATACGCAGTATTTT
TRBV18,TRBJ1-1,-,-,CASSPQGLDYTEAFF,TGTGCCAGCTCCCCACAGGGACTGGACTACACTGAAGCTTTCTTT
TRBV4-1,TRBJ2-7,few,TRBD1,CASSRPPGQGVLEQYF,TGCGCCAGCAGCCGGCCTCCGGGACAGGGGGTACTCGAGCAGTACTTC
TRBV5-6,TRBJ1-2,-,-,CASSLFMEPEGYTF,TGTGCCAGCAGCTTGTTTATGGAGCCGGAGGGCTACACCTTC
TRBV3-1/TRBV3-2,TRBJ1-1,few,TRBD1,CASSNGQGNTEAFF,TGTGCCAGCAGCAACGGACAGGGGAACACTGAAGCTTTCTTT
TRBV2,TRBJ1-1,-,TRBD1,CASRMGQNMNTEAFF,TGTGCCAGCAGGATGGGACAGAACATGAACACTGAAGCTTTCTTT
TRBV10-3,TRBJ1-6,-,TRBD1,CASNGRTGQGGSPLHF,TGTGCCAGCAACGGTCGAACGGGACAGGGAGGATCACCCCTCCACTTT
TRBV19,TRBJ1-1,-,-,CASSQTRDRAFF,TGTGCCAGTAGTCAAACCAGGGATAGAGCTTTCTTT
TRBV19,TRBJ2-1,once,-,CASSIGQFNEQFF,TGTGCCAGTAGTATAGGACAGTTCAATGAGCAGTTCTTC
TRBV11-2,TRBJ1-1,-,-,CASSLDGRGRTEAFF,TGTGCCAGCAGCTTAGATGGCAGAGGTCGCACTGAAGCTTTCTTT
TRBV28,TRBJ2-7,-,-,CASSLQGLSRKEQYF,TGTGCCAGCAGTTTGCAGGGGCTCTCCAGGAAGGAGCAGTACTTC
TRBV7-2,TRBJ2-2,-,-,CASSSHRDSGELFF,TGTGCCAGCAGCTCCCACCGGGACTCCGGGGAGCTGTTTTTT
TRBV18,TRBJ2-7,-,TRBD1,CASSPPLGQGFSEQYF,TGTGCCAGCTCACCACCGCTGGGACAGGGGTTTTCCGAGCAGTACTTC
TRBV4-2,TRBJ2-1,once,TRBD2,CASSQGLAGHNEQFF,TGTGCCAGCAGCCAAGGACTAGCGGGACACAATGAGCAGTTCTTC
TRBV5-1,TRBJ1-1,-,-,CASSREGRTEAFF,TGCGCCAGCTCCCGGGAGGGTAGGACTGAAGCTTTCTTT
TRBV7-2,TRBJ2-5,-,-,CASSFQGRSQETQYF,TGTGCCAGCAGCTTCCAGGGAAGGTCGCAAGAGACCCAGTACTTC
TRBV10-3,TRBJ1-1,-,-,CAISQREGVAMNTEAFF,TGTGCCATCAGTCAACGAGAGGGTGTCGCCATGAACACTGAAGCTTTCTTT
TRBV5-4,TRBJ2-5,-,TRBD1,CASSRDRVGQETQYF,TGTGCCAGCAGCCGGGACAGGGTAGGTCAAGAGACCCAGTACTTC
TRBV6-2/TRBV6-3,TRBJ2-5,-,-,CASSYPLAPETQYF,TGTGCCAGCAGTTACCCGCTAGCGCCAGAGACCCAGTACTTC
TRBV4-3,TRBJ1-4,-,TRBD1,CASSRRQGAGGGEKLFF,TGCGCCAGCAGCCGACGACAGGGGGCGGGCGGGGGTGAAAAACTGTTTTTT
TRBV7-2,TRBJ2-1,-,TRBD2,CASSLASGGTHWEQFF,TGTGCCAGCAGCTTAGCTAGCGGGGGGACCCACTGGGAGCAGTTCTTC
TRBV21-1,TRBJ2-1,-,-,CASSKVRGGSYNEQFF,TGTGCCAGCAGCAAAGTTAGAGGGGGCTCCTACAATGAGCAGTTCTTC
TRBV30,TRBJ2-3,-,-,CAWSRIDMQGPDTQYF,TGTGCCTGGAGTCGAATCGACATGCAAGGCCCAGATACGCAGTATTTT
TRBV4-1,TRBJ2-7,once,-,CASSQESQALTYEQYF,TGCGCCAGCAGCCAAGAGAGTCAGGCCCTAACCTACGAGCAGTACTTC
TRBV27,TRBJ2-7,-,-,CASSYRGSSYEQYF,TGTGCCAGCAGTTATAGGGGGAGCTCCTACGAGCAGTACTTC